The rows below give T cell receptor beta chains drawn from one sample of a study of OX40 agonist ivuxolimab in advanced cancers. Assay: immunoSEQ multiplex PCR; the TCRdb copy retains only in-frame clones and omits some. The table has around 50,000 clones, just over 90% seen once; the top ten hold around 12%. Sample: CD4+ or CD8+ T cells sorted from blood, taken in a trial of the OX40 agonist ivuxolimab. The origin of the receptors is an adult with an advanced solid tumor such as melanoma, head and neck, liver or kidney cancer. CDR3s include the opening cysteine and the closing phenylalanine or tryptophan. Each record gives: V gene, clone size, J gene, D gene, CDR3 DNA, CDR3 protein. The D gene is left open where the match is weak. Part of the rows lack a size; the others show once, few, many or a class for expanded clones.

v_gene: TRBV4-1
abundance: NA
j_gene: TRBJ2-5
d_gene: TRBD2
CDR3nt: TGCGCCAGCAGCGATCGGACTAGCGGTAAAGAGACCCAGTACTTC
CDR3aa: CASSDRTSGKETQYF

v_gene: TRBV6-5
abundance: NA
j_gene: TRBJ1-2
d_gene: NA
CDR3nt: TGTGCCAGCAGTTACTCTGGCTATGGCTACACCTTC
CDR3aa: CASSYSGYGYTF

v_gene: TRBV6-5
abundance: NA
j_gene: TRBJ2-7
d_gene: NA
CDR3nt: TGTGCCAGCAGTGGGGGCCCCTCCGAGCAGTACTTC
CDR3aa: CASSGGPSEQYF

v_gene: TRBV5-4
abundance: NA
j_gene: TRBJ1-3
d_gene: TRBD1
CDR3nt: TGTGCCAGCAGCGTAGGGACAGGGGGCTCTGGAAACACCATATATTTT
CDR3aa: CASSVGTGGSGNTIYF

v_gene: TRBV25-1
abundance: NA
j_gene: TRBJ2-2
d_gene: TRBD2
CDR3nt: TGTGCCAGCAGTGGGTTAGGTCTAGCGGCGAACACCGGGGAGCTGTTTTTT
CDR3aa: CASSGLGLAANTGELFF

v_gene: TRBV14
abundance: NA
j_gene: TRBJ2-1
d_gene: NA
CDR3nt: TGTGCCAGCAGCCAGAACAGGGGGGGGGATGAGCAGTTCTTC
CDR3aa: CASSQNRGGDEQFF

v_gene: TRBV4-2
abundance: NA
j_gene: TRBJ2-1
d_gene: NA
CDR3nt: TGTGCCAGCAGCCCTGCTGGGGGGGGGCTAAACAATGAGCAGTTCTTC
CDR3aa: CASSPAGGGLNNEQFF

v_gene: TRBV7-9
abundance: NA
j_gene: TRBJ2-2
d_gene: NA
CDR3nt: TGTGCCCTCGGTCCCGACAGGGGGAAAAGCGGGAGGAACACCGGGGAGCTGTTTTTT
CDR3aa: CALGPDRGKSGRNTGELFF

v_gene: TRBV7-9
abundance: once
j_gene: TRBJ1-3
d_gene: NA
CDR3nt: TGTGCCAGCAGCTATTCAGGGGCTGGAAACACCATATATTTT
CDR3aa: CASSYSGAGNTIYF

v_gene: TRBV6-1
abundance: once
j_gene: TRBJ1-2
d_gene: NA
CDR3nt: TGTGCCAGCACCCGAGACAGATATGGCTACACCTTC
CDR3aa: CASTRDRYGYTF

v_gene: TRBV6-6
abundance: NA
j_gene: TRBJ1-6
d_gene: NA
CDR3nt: TGTGCCAGCAGCCTCAAAAGGGTGAATTCACCCCTCCACTTT
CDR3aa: CASSLKRVNSPLHF

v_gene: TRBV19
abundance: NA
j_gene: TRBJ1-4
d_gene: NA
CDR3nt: TGTGCCAGTAGTATTCTCGGGGGGCGAGGGGAAAAACTGTTTTTT
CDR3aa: CASSILGGRGEKLFF

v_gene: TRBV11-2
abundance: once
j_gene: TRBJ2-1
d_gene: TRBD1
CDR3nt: TGTGCCGGATCCCGGGACAGGTGGTCCAGCGAGCAGTTCTTC
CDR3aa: CAGSRDRWSSEQFF

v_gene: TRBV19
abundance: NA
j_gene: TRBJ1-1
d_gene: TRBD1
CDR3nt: TGTGCCAGTAGTATAGGTTGGGACAGGGGAGCCACTGAAGCTTTCTTT
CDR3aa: CASSIGWDRGATEAFF

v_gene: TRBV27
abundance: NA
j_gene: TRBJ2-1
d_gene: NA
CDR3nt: TGTGCCAGCATAGGGCAGGAGGATGGAGTAAATGAGCAGTTCTTC
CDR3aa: CASIGQEDGVNEQFF

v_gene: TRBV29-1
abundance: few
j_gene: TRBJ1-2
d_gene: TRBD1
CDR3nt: TGCAGCGTCGGGGACAGGTCCTATGGCTACACCTTC
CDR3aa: CSVGDRSYGYTF

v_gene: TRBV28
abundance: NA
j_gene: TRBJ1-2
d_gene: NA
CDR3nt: TGTGCCAGCAGTCCTTCCTCTCCGCCCGGCTACACCTTC
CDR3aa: CASSPSSPPGYTF

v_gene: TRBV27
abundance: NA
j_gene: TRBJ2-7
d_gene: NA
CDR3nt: TGTGCCAGCACCCCAGGGAGACAGCCGGAGGGCGGCGAGCAGTACTTC
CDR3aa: CASTPGRQPEGGEQYF

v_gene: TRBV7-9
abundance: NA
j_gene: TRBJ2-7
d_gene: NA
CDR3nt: TGTGCCAGCAGCTTAGACCTAGTATCCTGCGAGCAGTACTTC
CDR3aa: CASSLDLVSCEQYF

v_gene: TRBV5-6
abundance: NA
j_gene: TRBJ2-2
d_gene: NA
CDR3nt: TGTGCCAGCAGCTTGGGTTTGACTCGAGGCACCGGGGAGCTGTTTTTT
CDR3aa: CASSLGLTRGTGELFF

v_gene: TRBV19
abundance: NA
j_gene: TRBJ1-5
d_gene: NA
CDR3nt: TGTGCCAGTAGCCCCTCTTTTCAGCCCCAGCATTTT
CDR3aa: CASSPSFQPQHF

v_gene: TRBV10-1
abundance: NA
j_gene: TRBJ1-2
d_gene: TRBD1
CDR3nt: TGCGCCACCCAAGCCGGGACAGGGGCTGGCTACACCTTC
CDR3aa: CATQAGTGAGYTF

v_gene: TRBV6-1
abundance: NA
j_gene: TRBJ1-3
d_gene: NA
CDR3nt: TGTGCCTCTGCGGCAGGCGGATTGAGAGGAAACACCATATATTTT
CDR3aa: CASAAGGLRGNTIYF

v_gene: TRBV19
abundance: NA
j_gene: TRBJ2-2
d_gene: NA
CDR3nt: TGTGCCAGTGGGGCTGACCTCGATGGGGAGCTGTTTTTT
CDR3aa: CASGADLDGELFF

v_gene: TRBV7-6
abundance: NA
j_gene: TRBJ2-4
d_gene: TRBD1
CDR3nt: TGTGCCAGCAGTCCCGGACAGGGGAGAACCAAAAACATTCAGTACTTC
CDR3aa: CASSPGQGRTKNIQYF

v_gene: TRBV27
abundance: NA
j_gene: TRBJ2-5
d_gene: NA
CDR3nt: TGTGCCAGCAGTTTTTTCGGGGAGCAGTACTTC
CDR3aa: CASSFFGEQYF

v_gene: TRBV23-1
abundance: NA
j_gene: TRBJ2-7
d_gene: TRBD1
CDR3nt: TGCGCCAGCAGCAGCGTGGGACAGGGCTATTACGAGCAGTACTTC
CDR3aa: CASSSVGQGYYEQYF

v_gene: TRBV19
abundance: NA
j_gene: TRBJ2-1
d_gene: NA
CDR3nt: TGTGCCAGTAGTCCCCTGAATCTAAGGAAAGGGTTAAACAATGAGCAGTTCTTC
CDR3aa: CASSPLNLRKGLNNEQFF

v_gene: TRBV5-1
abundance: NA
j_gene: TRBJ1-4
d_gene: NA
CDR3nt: TGCGCCAGCAGCTTGGAAGGTCGGGAGGAAAAACTGTTTTTT
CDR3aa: CASSLEGREEKLFF

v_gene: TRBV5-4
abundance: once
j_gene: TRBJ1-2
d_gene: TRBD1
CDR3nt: TGTGCCAGCAGCTGGACAGGGAGGGATGGCTACACCTTC
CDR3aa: CASSWTGRDGYTF

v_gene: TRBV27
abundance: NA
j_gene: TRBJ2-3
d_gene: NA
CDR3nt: TGTGCCAGCAGTTTCTTACCCTTTGGCACAGATACGCAGTATTTT
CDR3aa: CASSFLPFGTDTQYF

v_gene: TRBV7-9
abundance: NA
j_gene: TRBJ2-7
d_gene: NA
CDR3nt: TGTGCCAGCAGCTTAGAGGTTGGTAGGCTATCCTACGAGCAGTACTTC
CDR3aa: CASSLEVGRLSYEQYF

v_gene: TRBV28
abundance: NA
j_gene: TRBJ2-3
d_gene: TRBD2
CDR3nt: TGTGCCAGCAGTTTAACGAGTAGCGGGGGGCTAAGCACAGATACGCAGTATTTT
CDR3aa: CASSLTSSGGLSTDTQYF

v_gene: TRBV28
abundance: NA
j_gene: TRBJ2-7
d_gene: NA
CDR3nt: TGTGCCAGCAGGAGATCGGGAGAGCAGTACTTC
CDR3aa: CASRRSGEQYF

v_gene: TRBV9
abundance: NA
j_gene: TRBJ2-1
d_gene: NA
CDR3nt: TGTGCCAGCAGCGTAGTTGGGACTGCCGACAATGAGCAGTTCTTC
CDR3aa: CASSVVGTADNEQFF

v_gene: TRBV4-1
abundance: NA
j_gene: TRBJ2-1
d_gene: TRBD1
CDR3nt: TGCGCCAGCAGCGGACAGGGCTACTACAATGAGCAGTTCTTC
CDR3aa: CASSGQGYYNEQFF

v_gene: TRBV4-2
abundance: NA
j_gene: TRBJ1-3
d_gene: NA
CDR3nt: TGTGCCAGCAGCACCCTGTCAGGCGACTCTGGAAACACCATATATTTT
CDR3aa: CASSTLSGDSGNTIYF